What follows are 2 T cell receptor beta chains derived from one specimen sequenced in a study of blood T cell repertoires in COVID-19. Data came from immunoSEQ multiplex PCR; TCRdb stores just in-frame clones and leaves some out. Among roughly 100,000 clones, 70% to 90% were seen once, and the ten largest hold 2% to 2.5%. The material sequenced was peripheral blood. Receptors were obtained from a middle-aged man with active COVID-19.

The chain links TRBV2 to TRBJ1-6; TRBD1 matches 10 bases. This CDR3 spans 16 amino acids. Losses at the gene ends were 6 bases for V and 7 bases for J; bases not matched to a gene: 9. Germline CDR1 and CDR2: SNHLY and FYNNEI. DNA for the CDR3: TGTGCCAGCAGCGAGGTGGGACAGGGGAGGAATTCACCCCTCCACTTT. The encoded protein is CASSEVGQGRNSPLHF.

The CDR3 nucleotides read TGTGCCAGCAGCCAAGATCTTGTTCAGCCCCAGCATTTT. Translation gives CASSQDLVQPQHF. The chain is built from TRBV3-1 (or the pseudogene TRBV3-2) and TRBJ1-5; D remains unclear. Trimming took 0 bases from V and 6 from J, leaving 6 bases between them. The CDR3 length is 13 residues. Germline V gives CDR1 LGHDT, CDR2 YNNKEL (reference sequence).